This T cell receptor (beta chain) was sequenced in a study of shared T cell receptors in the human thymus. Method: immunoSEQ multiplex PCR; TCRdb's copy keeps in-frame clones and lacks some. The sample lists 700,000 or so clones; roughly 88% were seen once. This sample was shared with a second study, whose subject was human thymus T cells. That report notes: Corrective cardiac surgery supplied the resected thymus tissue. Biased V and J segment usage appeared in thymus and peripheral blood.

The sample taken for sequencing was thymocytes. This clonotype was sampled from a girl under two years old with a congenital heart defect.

DNA for the CDR3: TGTGCCAGCAGTTACTCGGGCAGGCGAACTAATTCACCCCTCCACTTT. Translation: CASSYSGRRTNSPLHF. V and J are TRBV6-5 and TRBJ1-6, with D uncertain. Germline CDR1 MNHEY, CDR2 SVGAGI. This CDR3 comprises 16 residues. The germline V and J ends were trimmed by 0 bases and 6 bases, with 12 bases remaining between them.